This T cell receptor beta chain was captured by sequencing in a study of blood T cell repertoires in COVID-19 (dated by TCRdb to 2020 to 2022). Study-wide context: Samples covering the acute and convalescent phases of COVID-19 were provided by collaborators in the United States, Italy and Spain. Subjects who had been exposed to COVID-19, were actively infected with it, or had recovered from it provided the deeply sampled blood TCRbeta repertoires that made up the dataset. The prospective study material was composed of cDNA or gDNA derived from T cells, B-cell-depleted T cells, or PBMCs. The repertoires were released in a freely available public database intended as a resource for research on the immune response to SARS-CoV-2. Samples came from the ongoing ImmuneRACE study (first 160 participants) plus 1,254 subjects from 6 global collaborators. Where available, HLA class I and class II types were taken from metadata supplied by the sample provider and were not determined by assay-based typing. Sample metadata almost always included a de-identified subject ID, COVID-19 status, age in years and sex. Results the study describes overall, beyond this receptor: How much clinical and demographic metadata was included differed by source and by participant, and the metadata was provided uncurated.

V is clipped by 2 bases and J by 3 bases, and the sequence between their germline boundaries is 7 bases long. The CDR1 and CDR2 encoded by the germline V gene are MNHNS and SASEGT. The CDR3 has 13 amino acids, counting the end cysteine and phenylalanine. Only the CDR3 part of the read is kept: 39 bases, read in frame from the first base. On this clone: No cognate antigen has been identified for it. Per-nucleotide qualities are absent, and no much larger clonotype sits a single base away.

In the prospective study, participants were roughly 18 to 89 years old, resided in about two dozen geographic areas of the United States, and were enrolled through a virtual design. In the prospective study, participants were assigned to cohorts based on the clinical history participants reported in a screening survey and a study questionnaire. In the prospective study, whole blood, serum and a nasopharyngeal or oropharyngeal swab were collected from each participant by mobile phlebotomists. Prospective study participants could optionally give additional blood draws and questionnaires over an approximately two-month period. Prospective study blood samples were shipped either frozen or at room temperature before DNA extraction. TCRbeta CDR3 regions were amplified from genomic DNA using the immunoSEQ Assay, a bias-controlled multiplex PCR. As for the authors' bioinformatics: Nucleated cell counts per sample were estimated from amplification of reference gene primers within the assay. To quantify the absolute abundance of each unique TCRbeta CDR3 rearrangement, sequence reads were collapsed and filtered. For each sample, productive Simpson clonality was calculated by taking the square root of Simpson's diversity index across productive rearrangements. This is the immuneACCESS table as TCRdb keeps it, with only in-frame sequences that have V and J called. A part of the clones is gone; compared with another copy, unresolved V genes explain less than half, and the rest is unexplained. D and trimming come from the DNA, and the V and J calls and clone size come from that table. This sample holds some 240,000 clones; about 80% were observed only once. The ten largest clones represent roughly 4% of the sample.

The source of this sequence is a man aged 25-45 years with acute COVID-19. The sequencing sample was made of PBMCs or T cells enriched from blood (not recorded which). The chain employs TRBV6-1 and TRBJ1-2; TRBD1 could be the D gene, as 6 bases match. The CDR3 region: CASSEKGDYGYTF. Here is the DNA: TGTGCCAGCAGTGAAAAGGGGGACTATGGCTACACCTTC.